This T cell receptor beta chain was retrieved from a study of blood T cell repertoires in COVID-19. Study context: Specimens from acute and convalescent COVID-19 originated in the United States, Italy and Spain. T cells, B-cell-depleted T cells, or PBMCs supplied cDNA or gDNA.

V dropped 5 bases and J dropped 1; count of bases not matched to a gene: 5. The CDR3 spans 17 residues. The germline V gene encodes CDR1 LNHDA and CDR2 SQIVND (reference sequence). Methods used by the authors: Reference gene primer amplification gave estimated nucleated cell counts. Repertoires were generated with immunoSEQ multiplex PCR, while TCRdb's copy carries only in-frame clones and drops some. Clonal size and the V and J genes are those of that table, whereas D and trimming came from the DNA. The table shows approximately 58,000 clones, with 77% occurring only once. The clonotype originates from a man between 65 and 85 years old with active or convalescent COVID-19. J is TRBJ1-6 and V is TRBV19, with 10 nucleotides matching TRBD1. Sequencing was carried out using peripheral blood. The CDR3 DNA follows: TGTGCCAGTAGTTCACGGACAGGGGGATCCTATAATTCACCCCTCCACTTT. Amino acids: CASSSRTGGSYNSPLHF.